Sequencing of this TCR beta chain was carried out in a study of post-analysis software for immune sequencing data. Looking at the study overall: In terms of disease course, relapsing-remitting, secondary progressive and progressive-relapsing multiple sclerosis were included. General observations from the study: When patients were compared with controls, a handful of TRBV segments were more frequent, TRBV5-6, TRBV5-1 and TRBV20-1 among them. In multiple sclerosis, normalized Chao1 diversity was significantly below that of controls.

This CDR3 spans 20 amino acids. Trimming at V came to 0 bases and at J to 6 bases, leaving 22 bases not matched to a gene. CDR1 and CDR2 (germline): SGHRS, YFSETQ. Sequencing libraries made from TCR beta cDNA carried unique molecular identifiers. Some 500,000 cDNA molecules were recovered from an input of roughly 0.85 to 10 million T cells. Each CDR3 protein gets one entry after TCRdb re-called the PCR reads with MiXCR. The data hold about 820,000 distinct CDR3 sequences, with roughly 58% observed a single time. Comment on this clonotype: Its target is not known.

The gene calls are TRBV5-1 and TRBJ2-3; 7 nucleotides agree with TRBD2. The clonotype comes from a girl aged 5-17 years with multiple sclerosis. The source material was blood. The CDR3 DNA is TGCGCCAGCAGCTTGGCCAAGGGCGGGGGAATGGGCACACGGGTGGATACGCAGTATTTT. Protein: CASSLAKGGGMGTRVDTQYF.